The 20 T cell receptor beta chains given below trace back to one sample, sequenced in a study of blood T cell repertoires in COVID-19. Data came from immunoSEQ multiplex PCR; TCRdb stores just in-frame clones and leaves some out. The sample contains 200,000 to 300,000 clones, approximately 82% of which appear only once. Sample: peripheral blood. These receptors originate from a man aged 35-49 years who had recovered from COVID-19.

V usage is TRBV28 and J usage is TRBJ1-6; TRBD1 matches 10 bases. The CDR3 loop spans 14 amino acids. The V gene's germline CDR1 is MDHEN and CDR2 SYDVKM. Trimming cost V 4 bases and J 10 bases; bases outside gene matches: 4. CDR3 sequence (DNA): TGTGCCAGCAGTTCCGGACAGGGGGACTCACCCCTCCACTTT. As protein: CASSSGQGDSPLHF.

The chain employs TRBV27 and TRBJ2-1; the match to TRBD2 covers 8 bases. Trimming at V came to 4 bases and at J to 8 bases, leaving 10 bases not matched to a gene. The CDR3 contains 15 residues. Germline V gives CDR1 MNHEY, CDR2 SMNVEV (reference sequence). The CDR3 DNA reads as TGTGCCAGCAGTTCCGCGGGAGCGGGAGTCCATGAGCAGTTCTTC. Its protein product is CASSSAGAGVHEQFF.

The chain is built from TRBV19 and TRBJ2-3, with TRBD1 as a possible D gene (6 bases). Trimming removed 3 bases from V and 2 bases from J, with 12 bases in between. This CDR3 region has 15 residues. The germline V gene has CDR1 LNHDA and CDR2 SQIVND (reference sequence). The CDR3 sequence: CASSIGRDNTDTQYF. DNA of the CDR3: TGTGCCAGTAGTATTGGTAGGGACAACACAGATACGCAGTATTTT.

V and J are TRBV18 and TRBJ2-7, with D possibly being TRBD1 (6 bases). This CDR3 spans 14 amino acids. CDR1 is KGHSH and CDR2 is LQKENI in the germline V gene. Between the trimmed V and J ends, which lost 3 bases and 2 bases, there was a span of 11 bases. CDR3 bases: TGTGCCAGCTCACCGATGACAGGAACCTACGAGCAGTACTTC. This codes for CASSPMTGTYEQYF.

The table lists this clone with a few counts. V gene TRBV6-5 combines with J gene TRBJ1-5; D not certain. CDR1 is MNHEY and CDR2 is SVGAGI in the germline V gene. The V end was cut by 7 bases, the J end by 2 bases, with 12 bases between. This CDR3 is 14 amino acids long. This CDR3 reads CASTVAQGNQPQHF. CDR3 bases: TGTGCCAGCACCGTGGCGCAGGGCAATCAGCCCCAGCATTTT.

J is TRBJ2-1 and V is TRBV13; D is uncertain. The CDR3 has 11 amino acids. V lost 1 base to trimming and J lost 12 bases, with 7 bases between them. Germline CDR1 is PRHDT and CDR2 is FYEKMQ (reference sequence). DNA for the CDR3: TGTGCCAGCAGCTTAGCAGGCACGCAGTTCTTC. Its protein product is CASSLAGTQFF.

The chain links TRBV7-2 to TRBJ2-7; 8 positions match TRBD2. V was clipped by 5 bases and J by 1 base; unmatched bases: 10. CDR1 is SGHTA and CDR2 is FQGNSA in the germline V gene. CDR3 length equals 16 residues. CDR3 bases: TGTGCCAGCAGCCCCGTCCCAGCGGGAGAATCCTACGAGCAGTACTTC. Translation gives CASSPVPAGESYEQYF.

The chain has TRBV27 and TRBJ2-5; 9 positions agree with TRBD2. The V and J ends lost 3 bases and 4 bases, in that order; junction bases with no gene match: 9. This CDR3 contains 16 residues. Germline values: CDR1 MNHEY, CDR2 SMNVEV (reference sequence). Here the CDR3 DNA reads TGTGCCAGCAGTTTGGGCGGGAGGGCCGCTGGAGAGACCCAGTACTTC. Protein product: CASSLGGRAAGETQYF.

This clone was seen a few times. V is TRBV10-3 and J is TRBJ1-5; D is unclear. This CDR3 region has 13 residues. Germline CDR1 is ENHRY and CDR2 is SYGVKD. Trimming removed 3 bases from V and 9 bases from J, with 12 bases in between. The CDR3 loop reads CAISDGEAGPQHF. In DNA, the CDR3 is TGTGCCATCAGTGATGGGGAGGCGGGGCCCCAGCATTTT.

This clone has a single count. This CDR3 is CASSEARGDGIQYF. The CDR3 DNA is TGTGCCAGCAGTGAAGCCAGGGGCGACGGCATTCAGTACTTC. The genes are TRBV2 and TRBJ2-4, with D perhaps matching TRBD1 (6 bases). CDR3 length equals 14 residues. Germline CDR1 SNHLY, CDR2 FYNNEI. Trimming took 0 bases from V and 9 from J, leaving 12 bases between them.

The chain links TRBV4-3 to TRBJ1-1; D not certain. The CDR3 contains 15 residues. Trimming shortened V by 5 bases and J by 1 base, and 14 bases separated the two germline ends. Germline CDR1 and CDR2: LGHNA and YSLEER. CDR3 loop: CASSFRPAGNTEAFF. For the CDR3, the DNA is TGCGCCAGCAGCTTTCGTCCCGCAGGGAACACTGAAGCTTTCTTT.

The rearrangement uses TRBV11-2 and TRBJ2-7; TRBD2 matches 8 bases. CDR1 and CDR2 from the germline V gene are SGHAT and FQNNGV. V trimming: 1 base; J trimming: 7 bases; junction bases outside the gene matches: 9. This CDR3 comprises 15 residues. CDR3 DNA: TGTGCCAGCAGCTTAGTCGCACTAGCGGTGGGAGAGCAGTACTTC. It is translated as CASSLVALAVGEQYF.

V gene TRBV19 combines with J gene TRBJ2-5; possible D gene TRBD1, 5 bases. CDR1 is LNHDA, CDR2 SQIVND, per germline (reference sequence). The CDR3 loop spans 14 amino acids. V lost 5 bases to trimming and J lost 2 bases, with 12 bases between them. This CDR3 reads CASSFARGQETQYF. The DNA for the CDR3 is TGTGCCAGTAGTTTTGCAAGGGGACAAGAGACCCAGTACTTC.

The chain combines TRBV7-2 with TRBJ1-4, with D maybe TRBD1 (6 bases). The CDR3 is 17 amino acids. The V and J ends lost 5 bases and 3 bases respectively, with 19 bases between them. Germline CDR1 SGHTA, CDR2 FQGNSA. This CDR3 is CASSPLQGRASNEKLFF. The CDR3 DNA reads as TGTGCCAGCAGCCCTCTGCAGGGGAGGGCGTCTAATGAAAAACTGTTTTTT.

This clone was picked up one time. The chain recombines TRBV4-2 with TRBJ2-2, with D hard to call. Trimming shortened V by 3 bases and J by 1 base, and 12 bases separated the two germline ends. The germline CDR1 and CDR2 sequences are LGHNA and YNFKEQ. The CDR3 runs 16 residues. The chain's CDR3 is CASSQASRVNTGELFF. Here the CDR3 DNA reads TGTGCCAGCAGCCAGGCCTCTAGAGTGAACACCGGGGAGCTGTTTTTT.

This clone has only a few counts. The V and J genes are TRBV7-9 and TRBJ1-2, with D possibly being TRBD1 (5 bases). Germline V gene sequence: CDR1 SEHNR, CDR2 FQNEAQ (reference sequence). Trimming removed 6 bases at V and 8 bases at J, with 10 bases between. The CDR3 totals 11 residues. CDR3 protein: CASRRDGGYTF. CDR3 DNA: TGTGCCAGCAGGCGGGACGGAGGCTACACCTTC. Full variable domain (missing parts from reference TRBV7-9 and TRBJ1-2): DTGVSQNPRHKITKRGQNVTFRCDPISEHNRLYWYRQTLGQGPEFLTYFQNEAQLEKSRLLSDRFSAERPKGSFSTLEIQRTEQGDSAMYLCASRRDGGYTFGSGTRLTVV.

The chain is built from TRBV19 and TRBJ2-7; D may be TRBD1 (6 bases). The CDR3 consists of 12 residues. V was trimmed by 4 bases and J by 6 bases, leaving 10 bases between them. In germline, CDR1 is LNHDA, CDR2 SQIVND (reference sequence). The CDR3 region has the DNA TGTGCCAGTAGTAAGACAGGCCTCGAGCAGTACTTC. Protein product: CASSKTGLEQYF.

The V call is TRBV30, the J call TRBJ2-3; 13 bases align to TRBD2. The CDR3 length is 17 residues. Trimming at V came to 5 bases and at J to 4 bases, leaving 12 bases not matched to a gene. The germline CDR1 and CDR2 sequences are GTSNPN and SVGIG (reference sequence). CDR3 sequence: CAWEIGLAGVGADTQYF. The CDR3 DNA reads TGTGCCTGGGAGATCGGACTAGCGGGAGTAGGAGCAGATACGCAGTATTTT.

This rearrangement joins TRBV5-1 to TRBJ1-2; no firm D call. V gave up 7 bases and J gave up 0 bases, with 10 bases separating them. Germline values: CDR1 SGHRS, CDR2 YFSETQ. There are 13 residues in the CDR3. Written as DNA, the CDR3 is TGCGCCAGCTCCGTAATGTCTAACTATGGCTACACCTTC. Encoded protein: CASSVMSNYGYTF.

The rearrangement uses TRBV7-2 and TRBJ2-7; 10 bases agree with TRBD2. Germline V gives CDR1 SGHTA, CDR2 FQGNSA. CDR3 length: 18 amino acids. J was trimmed by 5 bases and V by 5 bases; bases with no gene match: 18. CDR3 nucleotides: TGTGCCAGCAGCCCCCGGACAGGAGGAGCGGGAGGGCCTGACGAGCAGTACTTC. Protein sequence: CASSPRTGGAGGPDEQYF.